The rows below give T cell receptor beta chains drawn from one sample of a study of T cell changes during pregnancy in multiple sclerosis. The table came from immunoSEQ multiplex PCR; TCRdb's copy has only in-frame clones and leaves some out. The sample includes approximately 39,000 clones, 90% of them seen just once. This specimen consisted of CD4+ T cells from peripheral blood mononuclear cells, obtained in the second trimester of pregnancy. The receptors shown here come from a female donor with multiple sclerosis, enrolled in a pregnancy study. CDR3s include the opening cysteine and the closing phenylalanine or tryptophan. Fields, in order: clone size, J gene, V gene, D gene, CDR3 length, CDR3 DNA, CDR3 protein. The D gene is left open where the match is weak. A row's size may be missing; if present it is once, few, many or a size class.

.	TRBJ2-7	TRBV6-1	TRBD2	14	TGTGCCAGCAGGTGGACTAGCGGAACCTACGAGCAGTACTTC	CASRWTSGTYEQYF
.	TRBJ2-1	TRBV4-3	TRBD2	15	TGCGCCAGCAGCCAAGCAAGCGGGGCCTACAATGAGCAGTTCTTC	CASSQASGAYNEQFF
.	TRBJ2-1	TRBV9	TRBD1	16	TGTGCCAGCAGCCCTCAGACAGGGTCGGGCTACAATGAGCAGTTCTTC	CASSPQTGSGYNEQFF
.	TRBJ2-7	TRBV5-1	.	15	TGCGCCAGCAGCTTGGAAACAGGGCAGGCCTACGAGCAGTACTTC	CASSLETGQAYEQYF
.	TRBJ2-3	TRBV13	TRBD2	16	TGTGCCAGCACCGATTCCCGGCGGGGGAGCTCAGATACGCAGTATTTT	CASTDSRRGSSDTQYF
.	TRBJ2-5	TRBV5-4	TRBD2	14	TGTGCCAGCAGCTTGGGGAGCGGGATGGAGACCCAGTACTTC	CASSLGSGMETQYF
.	TRBJ2-1	TRBV11-2	TRBD2	16	TGTGCCAGCAGCTTAGAACTAGCGGGAGGTAGCAATGAGCAGTTCTTC	CASSLELAGGSNEQFF
.	TRBJ1-5	TRBV15	TRBD1	14	TGTGCCACCAGCACCGACAGGGGGAATCAGCCCCAGCATTTT	CATSTDRGNQPQHF
once	TRBJ1-2	TRBV7-9	TRBD1	13	TGTGCCAGCAGCGAACAGGGGAACTATGGCTACACCTTC	CASSEQGNYGYTF
.	TRBJ2-2	TRBV11-3	TRBD2	14	TGTGCCAGCAGTTACACGCGGGAGACCGGGGAGCTGTTTTTT	CASSYTRETGELFF
.	TRBJ2-3	TRBV7-6	.	17	TGTGCCAGCAGCTTAGTAGTGGGGCGGCTTAGCACAGATACGCAGTATTTT	CASSLVVGRLSTDTQYF
.	TRBJ2-5	TRBV7-9	.	12	TGTGCCATCCGAAGCCGGGAAGAGACCCAGTACTTC	CAIRSREETQYF
.	TRBJ1-3	TRBV6-6	.	14	TGTGCCAGCAGTTACGACAGCTCTGGAAACACCATATATTTT	CASSYDSSGNTIYF
.	TRBJ2-7	TRBV7-2	.	16	TGTGCCAGCAGCATCGGGACTCCAACGAGCTCCTACGAGCAGTACTTC	CASSIGTPTSSYEQYF
.	TRBJ2-5	TRBV6-5	.	14	TGTGCCAGCAGTGCGCGGCAGGGGGGAGAGACCCAGTACTTC	CASSARQGGETQYF
.	TRBJ2-7	TRBV4-3	.	15	TGCGCCAGCAGCCAAGAGGGCAGGGGCGGCTACGAGCAGTACTTC	CASSQEGRGGYEQYF
.	TRBJ2-7	TRBV5-5	.	14	TGTGCCAGCAGCTTGGACAGATTCTCCTACGAGCAGTACTTC	CASSLDRFSYEQYF
.	TRBJ2-1	TRBV19	TRBD1	12	TGTGCCAGTGGGGACAGGGCTAATGAGCAGTTCTTC	CASGDRANEQFF
.	TRBJ1-1	TRBV30	TRBD1	14	TGTGCCTGGAGTTCCGGGACAGTGGACACTGAAGCTTTCTTT	CAWSSGTVDTEAFF
once	TRBJ2-3	TRBV7-3	TRBD2	13	TGTGCCAGCAGCAAATCAGCGGGAGCTACGCAGTATTTT	CASSKSAGATQYF
.	TRBJ2-7	TRBV10-3	TRBD2	15	TGTGCCATCAGTGCGTCGACTAGCGGTCCCGACGAGCAGTACTTC	CAISASTSGPDEQYF
.	TRBJ1-5	TRBV28	TRBD1	13	TGTGCCGGTAAACAGGGGGCAGGTCAGCCCCAGCATTTT	CAGKQGAGQPQHF
.	TRBJ2-1	TRBV11-2	.	15	TGTGCCAGCAGCTTACTAAGGGGAGGAGGGAATGAGCAGTTCTTC	CASSLLRGGGNEQFF
.	TRBJ2-1	TRBV2	.	16	TGTGCCAGCAGTTTCACGACCGGAACAGTTTACAATGAGCAGTTCTTC	CASSFTTGTVYNEQFF
once	TRBJ2-2	TRBV6-1	TRBD2	15	TGTGCCAGCAGTAACGTAGCGGGTATAGCCGGGGAGCTGTTTTTT	CASSNVAGIAGELFF
.	TRBJ1-5	TRBV7-3	TRBD1	18	TGTGCCAGCAGCTTAATAAGGACAGGGAAGGGGTGCAATCAGCCCCAGCATTTT	CASSLIRTGKGCNQPQHF
.	TRBJ1-5	TRBV28	.	15	TGTGCCAGCAGGCGTCTAGGGGCAAGCAATCAGCCCCAGCATTTT	CASRRLGASNQPQHF
.	TRBJ2-6	TRBV7-3	TRBD1	15	TGTGCCAGCAGCCCAAAGACAGGGGGGGCCAACGTCCTGACTTTC	CASSPKTGGANVLTF
.	TRBJ2-5	TRBV7-2	.	13	TGTGCCAGCAGCTCCAGCCCCGGCGGGACCCAGTACTTC	CASSSSPGGTQYF
once	TRBJ2-1	TRBV5-1	.	13	TGCGCCAGCAGCGGGCTCGCCTACAATGAGCAGTTCTTC	CASSGLAYNEQFF
.	TRBJ1-1	TRBV29-1	TRBD1	12	TGCAGCGTCGTCCCGGGACAGGGCCAAGCTTTCTTT	CSVVPGQGQAFF
.	TRBJ2-1	TRBV7-9	.	14	TGTGCCAGCAGCCCTCGACAGAAATACAATGAGCAGTTCTTC	CASSPRQKYNEQFF
.	TRBJ1-1	TRBV7-2	.	13	TGTGCCAGCAGCTGGCAGGGAGGCGGGGAAGCTTTCTTT	CASSWQGGGEAFF
.	TRBJ2-1	TRBV7-3	.	15	TGTGCCAGCAGCTTAAGCCGACAGACCTACAATGAGCAGTTCTTC	CASSLSRQTYNEQFF
.	TRBJ2-7	TRBV4-2	TRBD1	15	TGTGCCAGCAGCCAAGAGGACAGGTCACCCTACGAGCAGTACTTC	CASSQEDRSPYEQYF
.	TRBJ2-1	TRBV29-1	TRBD2	14	TGCAGCTCATCAGCGGGAGTCGTCAGGAATGAGCAGTTCTTC	CSSSAGVVRNEQFF
once	TRBJ2-3	TRBV11-3	TRBD2	16	TGTGCCAGCAGCCCACGGGCTAGCGGGGCCACAGATACGCAGTATTTT	CASSPRASGATDTQYF
.	TRBJ2-7	TRBV19	TRBD1	15	TGTGCCAGTAGTGTCTCCGGGACAGGTTCCTACGAGCAGTACTTC	CASSVSGTGSYEQYF
.	TRBJ1-2	TRBV15	.	13	TGTGCCACCAGCATGGGCCAGAATTATGGCTACACCTTC	CATSMGQNYGYTF
.	TRBJ2-2	TRBV6-5	.	14	TGTGCCAGCAAAGGACACGTAAACACCGGGGAGCTGTTTTTT	CASKGHVNTGELFF
.	TRBJ2-1	TRBV18	.	14	TGTGCCAGCTCACCAACACCGAGGTACAATGAGCAGTTCTTC	CASSPTPRYNEQFF
.	TRBJ2-7	TRBV11-2	TRBD2	16	TGTGCCAGCAGCCCACTAGCGGGAGCCCTAAGGGACGAGCAGTACTTC	CASSPLAGALRDEQYF
few	TRBJ2-7	TRBV15	.	18	TGTGCCACCAGCAGAGATAATCGAGCACGGTCCCGTCCCTACGAGCAGTACTTC	CATSRDNRARSRPYEQYF
.	TRBJ2-7	TRBV7-9	TRBD1	15	TGTGCCAGCAGCTTAGTGGGGACAGGGGGCAACGAGCAGTACTTC	CASSLVGTGGNEQYF
.	TRBJ2-1	TRBV6-7	.	13	TGTGCCAGCAGTTACCCAACTAGTGGTGAGCAGTTCTTC	CASSYPTSGEQFF
.	TRBJ2-2	TRBV5-4	TRBD1	15	TGTGCCAGCAGCTTGGGACAGGGTGGGACCGGGGAGCTGTTTTTT	CASSLGQGGTGELFF
.	TRBJ1-1	TRBV6-5	TRBD1	14	TGTGCCAGCAGTCCAAGACAGGGAGGAGGGGAAGCTTTCTTT	CASSPRQGGGEAFF
.	TRBJ2-1	TRBV7-2	.	17	TGTGCCAGCAGCTCCACCTTAATAGCGGAGGCCTACAATGAGCAGTTCTTC	CASSSTLIAEAYNEQFF
few	TRBJ2-7	TRBV19	.	14	TGTGCCAGTCGCGTTGACAGGAATGCCTACGAGCAGTACTTC	CASRVDRNAYEQYF
.	TRBJ2-5	TRBV2	.	14	TGTGCCAGCAGCACGGGGTTGCCCCAAGAGACCCAGTACTTC	CASSTGLPQETQYF
.	TRBJ1-2	TRBV5-1	TRBD1	15	TGCGCCAGCAGCTCCGGGACAGGTGCCAACTATGGCTACACCTTC	CASSSGTGANYGYTF
.	TRBJ1-1	TRBV7-2	.	14	TGTGCCAGCAGCCTCACCTCAGGGCCCACTGAAGCTTTCTTT	CASSLTSGPTEAFF
.	TRBJ1-5	TRBV19	.	16	TGTGCCAGTAGTATATCCCAGGGAACACTCAATCAGCCCCAGCATTTT	CASSISQGTLNQPQHF
.	TRBJ2-7	TRBV5-6	TRBD1	15	TGTGCCAGCAGCTTACCCGGGACAGGATCCTACGAGCAGTACTTC	CASSLPGTGSYEQYF
.	TRBJ2-3	TRBV27	.	16	TGTGCCAGCAGTTTATCTGTGGGCAGTGGCACAGATACGCAGTATTTT	CASSLSVGSGTDTQYF
.	TRBJ2-5	TRBV21-1	.	16	TGTGCCAGCAGCCTTCACGGGACAGGTGGCCAAGAGACCCAGTACTTC	CASSLHGTGGQETQYF
.	TRBJ2-1	TRBV5-1	TRBD2	15	TGCGCCAGCAGCGACCCCGGACTAGCGCGTAATGAGCAGTTCTTC	CASSDPGLARNEQFF
.	TRBJ1-1	TRBV19	.	14	TGTGCCAGTAGTATAAGGGGCCAGAACACTGAAGCTTTCTTT	CASSIRGQNTEAFF
.	TRBJ1-1	TRBV27	.	15	TGTGCCAGCAGTTTTCTCCCGGGTAGCCTAGCGGAAGCTTTCTTT	CASSFLPGSLAEAFF
.	TRBJ1-4	TRBV5-4	TRBD1	15	TGTGCCAGCAGCTTGGGTGGGACAGCTAATGAAAAACTGTTTTTT	CASSLGGTANEKLFF